This paragraph reports one T cell receptor (beta chain). These data are taken from a study of Ad26.COV2.S vaccination and SARS-CoV-2 variants. In the study overall: Once, or twice with 56 days between doses, Ad26.COV2.S was given intramuscularly.

Sample treatment: some 20 received Ad26.COV2.S at low or high dose, single or two shots; about five received placebo; per-sample allocation not given. The study sampled participants on day 63 after the first vaccine or placebo injection. Clones were sequenced by immunoSEQ multiplex PCR, and TCRdb holds only the in-frame ones, with some missing. The sample carries about 500,000 clones, roughly nine tenths recorded once. The CDR3 covers 15 residues. The chain employs TRBV21-1 and TRBJ2-1; the D call in the table, TRBD2, was not verified against the DNA. TRBV21-1 is recorded as a pseudogene. The sequence came from a person aged 18-65 years who received the Ad26.COV2.S COVID-19 vaccine or a placebo. The specimen comprised peripheral blood, sampled in a trial of Ad26.COV2.S vaccine versus placebo. The CDR3: CASSKVLAGGNEQFF. In DNA form, the CDR3 reads TGTGCCAGCAGCAAAGTCCTAGCGGGAGGCAATGAGCAGTTCTTC.